The clone carrying this T cell receptor (beta chain) came up a few times. Its antigen is currently unknown. It was with unique molecular identifiers that the TCRbeta library was prepared. TCRdb independently ran MiXCR on the PCR reads; one entry per CDR3 protein. This table holds some 80,000 distinct CDR3 sequences, 15% to 20% found once. This specimen belongs to a study of T-cell reconstitution after alpha-beta-depleted transplantation in children. CDR1 and CDR2 (germline): DFQATT, SNEGSKA (reference sequence). Trimming took 2 bases from V and 5 from J, leaving 6 bases between them. CDR3 length equals 12 residues. General study points: Newly generated T cells supplied most T-cell counts and diversity one year post-transplant. For some patients, TCRbeta diversity was high at day 60 because of recipient T cells and thymic progenitors that survived.

The sequencing here drew on PBMCs, mostly from graft donor cells, taken 360 days after TCRalphabeta/CD19-depleted stem cell transplant. The genes are TRBV20-1 and TRBJ1-4, with D unclear. The sequence came from a male patient aged 2 to 9 who had a stem cell transplant for acute lymphoblastic leukemia, so the T cells may come from the graft donor. CDR3 loop: CSARRQNEKLFF. The CDR3 bases are TGCAGTGCTAGAAGGCAGAATGAAAAACTGTTTTTT.